Reported below is one T cell receptor (beta chain). The antigen remains undetermined. Replicate PCRs were loaded with approximately 300 ng DNA from unsorted PBMC, about 29,000 T cell genomes. Bulk PBMC genomic DNA spanned ten immunoSEQ deep plates. Libraries were prepared by immunoSEQ multiplex PCR; TCRdb keeps only in-frame clonotypes and omits some of them. The data contain hundreds of thousands of clones, approximately 80% of them seen just once; the ten biggest clones take up 10% to 15%. The record originates from a study of shared clonotypes between healthy human individuals. Overall study results and limits: Apart from blood, nothing was sampled; tissue repertoires likely differ.

Deletions cut 1 base from V and 0 bases from J, with 6 bases between. The CDR3 has 14 residues. Germline CDR1 is LGHNA and CDR2 is YNFKEQ. The specimen sequenced was PBMCs. The chain uses TRBV4-2 and TRBJ1-1; maybe TRBD1 (6 bases). The sequence was collected from a woman aged 40 to 55 in good health. Some clones in this sample may be carry-over from other donors' samples. CDR3 DNA sequence: TGTGCCAGCAGCCAAGGGACAGTGAACACTGAAGCTTTCTTT. Its translation: CASSQGTVNTEAFF.